Reported below is one T cell receptor (beta chain). The antigen remains unidentified. Assay used: immunoSEQ multiplex PCR; TCRdb lists only in-frame clones, some missing. The data contain nearly 85,000 clones, 86% of them singletons. The sample originates from a study of OX40 agonist ivuxolimab in advanced cancers. Study results and limitations: On average, CD8+ T cells had more expanded clones than CD4+.

The TCR was taken from an adult with an advanced solid tumor such as melanoma, head and neck, liver or kidney cancer. Specimen: CD4+ or CD8+ T cells sorted from blood, collected in a trial of the OX40 agonist ivuxolimab.

CDR3: CASSMEAGFNYGYTF. Here the CDR3 DNA reads TGTGCCAGTAGTATGGAGGCAGGGTTTAACTATGGCTACACCTTC. The chain recombines TRBV19 with TRBJ1-2, with D possibly matching TRBD1 (5 bases). Trimming removed 3 bases from V and 1 base from J, with 12 bases in between. The germline V gene encodes CDR1 LNHDA and CDR2 SQIVND (reference sequence). This CDR3 contains 15 residues.